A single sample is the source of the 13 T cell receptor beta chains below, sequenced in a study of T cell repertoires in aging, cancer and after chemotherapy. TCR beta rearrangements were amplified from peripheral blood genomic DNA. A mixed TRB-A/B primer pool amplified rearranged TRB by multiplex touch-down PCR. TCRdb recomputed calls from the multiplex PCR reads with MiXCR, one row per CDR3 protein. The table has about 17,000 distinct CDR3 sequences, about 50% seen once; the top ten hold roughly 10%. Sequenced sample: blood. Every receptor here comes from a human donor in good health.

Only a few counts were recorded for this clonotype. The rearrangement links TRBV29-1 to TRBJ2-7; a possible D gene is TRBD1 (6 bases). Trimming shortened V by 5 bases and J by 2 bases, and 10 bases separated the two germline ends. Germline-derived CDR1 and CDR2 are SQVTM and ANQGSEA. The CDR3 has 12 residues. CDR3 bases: TGCAGCGTTCAGGACAGCCCCTACGAGCAGTACTTC. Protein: CSVQDSPYEQYF.

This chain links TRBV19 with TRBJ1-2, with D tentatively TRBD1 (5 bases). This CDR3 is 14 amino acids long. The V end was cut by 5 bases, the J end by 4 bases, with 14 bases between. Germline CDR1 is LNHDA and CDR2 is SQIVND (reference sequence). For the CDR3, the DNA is TGTGCCAGTAGTCCTAAGACAGCCCCCTATGGCTACACCTTC. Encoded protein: CASSPKTAPYGYTF.

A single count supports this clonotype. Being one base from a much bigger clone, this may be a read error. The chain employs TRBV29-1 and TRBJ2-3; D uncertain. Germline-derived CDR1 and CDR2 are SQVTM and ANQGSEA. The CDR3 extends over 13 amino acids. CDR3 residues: CSVTTISTDTKYF. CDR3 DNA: TGCAGCGTAACAACTATCAGCACAGATACGAAGTATTTT.

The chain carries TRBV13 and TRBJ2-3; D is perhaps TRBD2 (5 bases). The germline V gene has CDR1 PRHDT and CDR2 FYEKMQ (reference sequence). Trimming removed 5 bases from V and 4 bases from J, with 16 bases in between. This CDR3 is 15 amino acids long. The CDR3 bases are TGTGCCAGCAGCGAGAGGGCCAGGCGATCAGATACGCAGTATTTT. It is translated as CASSERARRSDTQYF.

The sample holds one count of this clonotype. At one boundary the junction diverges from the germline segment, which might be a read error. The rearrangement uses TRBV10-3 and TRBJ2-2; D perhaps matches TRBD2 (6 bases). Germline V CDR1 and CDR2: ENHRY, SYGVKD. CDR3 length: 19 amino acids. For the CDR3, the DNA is TGCGCCAGCAGTTTACAGTTCCATTTGCGGGACGGGAACACCGGGGAGCTGTTTTTT. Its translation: CASSLQFHLRDGNTGELFF.

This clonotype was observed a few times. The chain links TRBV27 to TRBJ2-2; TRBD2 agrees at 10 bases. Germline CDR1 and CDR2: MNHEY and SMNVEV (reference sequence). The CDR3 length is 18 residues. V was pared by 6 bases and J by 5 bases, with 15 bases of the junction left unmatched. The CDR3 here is CASSPGSVAGGRTGELFF. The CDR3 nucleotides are TGTGCCAGCAGCCCTGGGAGCGTAGCGGGAGGACGAACCGGGGAGCTGTTTTTT.

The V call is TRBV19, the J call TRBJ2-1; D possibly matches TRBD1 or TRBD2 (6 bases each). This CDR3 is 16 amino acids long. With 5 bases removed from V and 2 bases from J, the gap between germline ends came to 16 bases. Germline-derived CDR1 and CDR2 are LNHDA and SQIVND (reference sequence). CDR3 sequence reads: CASSPLGGPAYNEQFF. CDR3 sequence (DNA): TGTGCCAGTAGTCCCCTGGGGGGCCCTGCCTACAATGAGCAGTTCTTC.

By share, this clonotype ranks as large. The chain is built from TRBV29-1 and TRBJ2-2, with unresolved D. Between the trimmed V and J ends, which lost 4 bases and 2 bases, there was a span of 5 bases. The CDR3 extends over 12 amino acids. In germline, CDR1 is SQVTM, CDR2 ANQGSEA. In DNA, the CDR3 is TGCAGCGTTGGACACAACACCGGGGAGCTGTTTTTT. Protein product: CSVGHNTGELFF.

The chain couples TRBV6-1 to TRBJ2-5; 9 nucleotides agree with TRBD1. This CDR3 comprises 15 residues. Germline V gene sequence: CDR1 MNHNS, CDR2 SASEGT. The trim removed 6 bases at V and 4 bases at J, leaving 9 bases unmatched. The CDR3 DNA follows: TGTGCCAGCAGCCCTGGGACAGGGATTACAGAGACCCAGTACTTC. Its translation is CASSPGTGITETQYF.

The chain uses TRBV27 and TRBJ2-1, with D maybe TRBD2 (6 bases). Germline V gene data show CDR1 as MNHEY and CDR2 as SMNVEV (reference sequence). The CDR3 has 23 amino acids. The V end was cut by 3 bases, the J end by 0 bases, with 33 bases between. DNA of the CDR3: TGTGCCAGCAGTTTTTACAGGAGAGGGATTCGGCGGGAAGGTTCCCGCTCCTACAATGAGCAGTTCTTC. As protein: CASSFYRRGIRREGSRSYNEQFF.

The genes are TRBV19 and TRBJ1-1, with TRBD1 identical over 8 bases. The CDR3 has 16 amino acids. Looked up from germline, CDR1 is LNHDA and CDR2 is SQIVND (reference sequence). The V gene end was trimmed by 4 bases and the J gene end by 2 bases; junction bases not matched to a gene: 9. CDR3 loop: CASSTRGRGSNTEAFF. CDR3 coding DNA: TGTGCCAGTAGTACCAGGGGGCGCGGAAGTAACACTGAAGCTTTCTTT.

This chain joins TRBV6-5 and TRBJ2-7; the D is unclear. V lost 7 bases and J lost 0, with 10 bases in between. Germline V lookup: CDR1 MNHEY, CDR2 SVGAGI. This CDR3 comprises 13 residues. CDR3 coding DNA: TGTGCCAGCACGACCAGGAGCTCCTACGAGCAGTACTTC. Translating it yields CASTTRSSYEQYF.

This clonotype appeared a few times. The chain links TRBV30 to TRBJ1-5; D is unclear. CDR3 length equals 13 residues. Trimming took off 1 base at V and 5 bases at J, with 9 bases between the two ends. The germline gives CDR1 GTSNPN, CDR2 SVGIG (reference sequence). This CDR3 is CAWSEGFDQPQHF. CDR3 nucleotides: TGTGCCTGGAGTGAGGGATTCGATCAGCCCCAGCATTTT.